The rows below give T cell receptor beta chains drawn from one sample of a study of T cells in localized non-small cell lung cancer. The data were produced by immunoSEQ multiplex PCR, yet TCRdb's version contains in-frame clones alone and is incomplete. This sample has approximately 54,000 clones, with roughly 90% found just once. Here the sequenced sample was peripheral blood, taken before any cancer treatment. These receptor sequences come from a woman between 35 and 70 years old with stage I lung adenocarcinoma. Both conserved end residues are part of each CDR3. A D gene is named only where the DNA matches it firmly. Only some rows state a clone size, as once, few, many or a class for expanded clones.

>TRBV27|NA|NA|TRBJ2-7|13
CASSTSQGYEQYF
TGTGCCAGCAGTACCTCACAGGGCTACGAGCAGTACTTC
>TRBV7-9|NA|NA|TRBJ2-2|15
CASSLGATNTGELFF
TGTGCCAGCAGCTTGGGGGCGACTAACACCGGGGAGCTGTTTTTT
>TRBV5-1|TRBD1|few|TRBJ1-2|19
CASSLGSGDRGRREVGYTF
TGCGCCAGCAGCTTGGGGTCGGGGGACAGGGGGCGCCGGGAGGTCGGCTACACCTTC
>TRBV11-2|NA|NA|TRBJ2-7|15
CASSLGRGDTYEQYF
TGTGCCAGCAGCTTAGGTCGAGGGGATACCTACGAGCAGTACTTC
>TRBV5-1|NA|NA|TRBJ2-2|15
CASRGLGENTGELFF
TGCGCCAGCCGGGGTCTAGGGGAGAACACCGGGGAGCTGTTTTTT
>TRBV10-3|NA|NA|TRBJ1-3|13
CAISDSSGNTIYF
TGTGCCATCAGTGACAGCTCTGGAAACACCATATATTTT
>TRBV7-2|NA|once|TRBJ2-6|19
CASSFPRGNRASGANVLTF
TGTGCCAGCAGCTTCCCCAGAGGGAACAGGGCCTCTGGGGCCAACGTCCTGACTTTC
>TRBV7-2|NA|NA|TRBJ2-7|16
CASSLSVTGPSYEQYF
TGTGCCAGCAGCTTAAGTGTGACGGGGCCGTCCTACGAGCAGTACTTC
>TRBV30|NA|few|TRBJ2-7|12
CAWSYNGGTEYF
TGTGCCTGGAGTTATAACGGCGGGACGGAGTACTTC
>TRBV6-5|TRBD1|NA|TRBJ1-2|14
CASSSLQGNYGYTF
TGTGCCAGCAGTTCTCTACAGGGGAACTATGGCTACACCTTC
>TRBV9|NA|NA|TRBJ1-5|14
CASSVDGGIKPQHF
TGTGCCAGCAGCGTAGATGGGGGAATCAAGCCCCAGCATTTT
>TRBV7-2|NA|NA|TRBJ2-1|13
CASSSTGSYEQFF
TGTGCCAGCAGCTCGACAGGTTCGTATGAGCAGTTCTTC
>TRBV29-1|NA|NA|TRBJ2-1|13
CSVEESSYNEQFF
TGCAGCGTTGAGGAGAGCTCCTACAATGAGCAGTTCTTC
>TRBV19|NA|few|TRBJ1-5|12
CAGGPSDQPQHF
TGTGCCGGGGGTCCCTCGGATCAGCCCCAGCATTTT
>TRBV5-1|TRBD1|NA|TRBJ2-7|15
CASSLLGQGAGEQYF
TGCGCCAGCAGCTTGTTAGGGCAGGGGGCGGGAGAGCAGTACTTC
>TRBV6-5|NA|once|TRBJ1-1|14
CASSLDGLNTEAFF
TGTGCCAGCAGTTTGGACGGTTTGAACACTGAAGCTTTCTTT
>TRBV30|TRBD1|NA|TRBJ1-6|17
CAWLIDRGTPYNSPLHF
TGTGCCTGGCTAATCGACAGGGGGACCCCCTATAATTCACCCCTCCACTTT
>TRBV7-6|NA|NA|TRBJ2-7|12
CASSLGDYEQYF
TGTGCCAGCAGCTTAGGGGACTACGAGCAGTACTTC
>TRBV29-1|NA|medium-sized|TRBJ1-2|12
CSVVGGNYGYTF
TGCAGCGTTGTGGGGGGGAACTATGGCTACACCTTC
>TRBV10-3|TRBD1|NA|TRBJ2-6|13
CAIQGAGANVLTF
TGTGCCATCCAGGGGGCTGGGGCCAACGTCCTGACTTTC
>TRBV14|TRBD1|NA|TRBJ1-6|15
CASSQNRGADSPLHF
TGTGCCAGCAGCCAAAACAGGGGAGCTGATTCACCCCTCCACTTT
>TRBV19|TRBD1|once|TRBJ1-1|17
CASSTGPGQGQNTEAFF
TGTGCCAGTAGTACTGGCCCGGGACAGGGCCAGAACACTGAAGCTTTCTTT
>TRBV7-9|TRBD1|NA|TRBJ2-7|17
CASSLTLRTGSSYEQYF
TGTGCCAGCAGCTTAACCCTCCGGACAGGGAGCTCCTACGAGCAGTACTTC
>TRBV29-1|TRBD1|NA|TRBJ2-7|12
CSVEDRLGEQYF
TGCAGCGTTGAGGACAGGCTTGGCGAGCAGTACTTC
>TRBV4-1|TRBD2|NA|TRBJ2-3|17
CASSQGLSGGATDTQYF
TGCGCCAGCAGCCAAGGACTAAGCGGGGGGGCCACAGATACGCAGTATTTT
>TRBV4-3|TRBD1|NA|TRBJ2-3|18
CASSQGTGGPVSTDTQYF
TGCGCCAGCAGCCAGGGGACAGGGGGCCCAGTAAGCACAGATACGCAGTATTTT
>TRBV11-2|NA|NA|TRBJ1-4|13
CASSLVANEKLFF
TGTGCCAGCAGCTTGGTAGCTAATGAAAAACTGTTTTTT
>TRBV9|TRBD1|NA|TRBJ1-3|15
CASSDTGGSGNTIYF
TGTGCCAGCAGTGATACAGGGGGCTCTGGAAACACCATATATTTT
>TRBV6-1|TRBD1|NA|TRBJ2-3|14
CASSDRGQGDTQYF
TGTGCCAGCAGTGACAGGGGGCAGGGAGATACGCAGTATTTT
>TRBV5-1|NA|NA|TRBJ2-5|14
CASSFGVQQETQYF
TGCGCCAGCAGCTTTGGTGTTCAGCAAGAGACCCAGTACTTC
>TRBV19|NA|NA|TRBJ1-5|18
CASVERRVLSVGNQPQHF
TGTGCCAGTGTGGAACGACGGGTTCTGTCGGTCGGCAATCAGCCCCAGCATTTT
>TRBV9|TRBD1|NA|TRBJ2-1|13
CASSARQGNEQFF
TGTGCCAGCAGCGCACGACAGGGCAATGAGCAGTTCTTC
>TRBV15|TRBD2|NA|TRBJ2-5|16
CATSRGPSGGQETQYF
TGTGCCACCAGCAGAGGCCCTAGCGGGGGACAAGAGACCCAGTACTTC
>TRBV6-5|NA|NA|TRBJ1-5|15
CASSPVGGANQPQHF
TGTGCCAGCAGCCCCGTGGGGGGCGCGAATCAGCCCCAGCATTTT
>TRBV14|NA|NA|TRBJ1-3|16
CASSQGRFYSGNTIYF
TGTGCCAGCAGCCAAGGAAGGTTTTATTCTGGAAACACCATATATTTT
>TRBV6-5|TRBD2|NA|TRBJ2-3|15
CASSYSGGVTDTQYF
TGTGCCAGCAGTTACTCGGGGGGGGTCACAGATACGCAGTATTTT
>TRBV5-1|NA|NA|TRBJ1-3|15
CASGLDGSSGNTIYF
TGCGCCAGCGGATTGGACGGCAGCTCTGGAAACACCATATATTTT
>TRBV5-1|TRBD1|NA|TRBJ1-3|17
CASSGTGTAYSGNTIYF
TGCGCCAGCAGCGGCACCGGGACAGCGTACTCTGGAAACACCATATATTTT
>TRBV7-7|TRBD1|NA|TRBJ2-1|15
CASSPGTAPYNEQFF
TGTGCCAGCAGCCCAGGGACAGCTCCCTACAATGAGCAGTTCTTC
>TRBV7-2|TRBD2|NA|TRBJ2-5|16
CASSWTSGGSKETQYF
TGTGCCAGCAGCTGGACTAGCGGGGGGTCTAAGGAGACCCAGTACTTC
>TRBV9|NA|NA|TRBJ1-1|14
CASSETTGNTEAFF
TGTGCCAGCAGCGAGACAACGGGGAACACTGAAGCTTTCTTT
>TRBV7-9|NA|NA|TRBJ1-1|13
CASRRGAGTEAFF
TGTGCCAGCAGACGTGGGGCGGGCACTGAAGCTTTCTTT
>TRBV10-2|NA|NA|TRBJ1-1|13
CASRVQGGGEAFF
TGCGCCAGCAGAGTCCAGGGTGGGGGTGAAGCTTTCTTT
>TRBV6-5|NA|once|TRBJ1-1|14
CASSLAGGYTEAFF
TGTGCCAGCAGTTTAGCCGGGGGGTACACTGAAGCTTTCTTT
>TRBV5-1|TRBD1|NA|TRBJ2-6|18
CASTRTGTGASGANVLTF
TGCGCCAGCACCCGAACCGGGACAGGGGCCTCTGGGGCCAACGTCCTGACTTTC
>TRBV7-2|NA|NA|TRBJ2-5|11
CASSLWETQYF
TGTGCCAGCAGCTTATGGGAGACCCAGTACTTC
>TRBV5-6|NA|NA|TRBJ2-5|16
CASSSPGPRGQETQYF
TGTGCCAGCAGCTCTCCGGGCCCGAGGGGCCAAGAGACCCAGTACTTC
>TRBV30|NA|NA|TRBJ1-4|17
CAWSVRYFLDGEEKLFF
TGTGCCTGGAGTGTACGGTACTTCCTAGATGGGGAAGAAAAACTGTTTTTT